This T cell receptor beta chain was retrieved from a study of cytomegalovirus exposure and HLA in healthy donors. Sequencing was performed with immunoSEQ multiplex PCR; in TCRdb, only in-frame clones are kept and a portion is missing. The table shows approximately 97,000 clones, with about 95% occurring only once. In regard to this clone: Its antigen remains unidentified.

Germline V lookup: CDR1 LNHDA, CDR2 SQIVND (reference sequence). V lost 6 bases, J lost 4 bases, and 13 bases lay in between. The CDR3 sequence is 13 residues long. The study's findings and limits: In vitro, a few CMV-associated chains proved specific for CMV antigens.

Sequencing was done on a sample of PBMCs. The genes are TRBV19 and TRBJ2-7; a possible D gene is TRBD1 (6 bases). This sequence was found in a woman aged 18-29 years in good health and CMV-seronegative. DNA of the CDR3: TGTGCCAGTAGCCAGGGGCTCGGGTACGAGCAGTACTTC. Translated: CASSQGLGYEQYF. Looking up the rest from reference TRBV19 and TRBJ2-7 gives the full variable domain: DGGITQSPKYLFRKEGQNVTLSCEQNLNHDAMYWYRQDPGQGLRLIYYSQIVNDFQKGDIAEGYSVSREKKESFPLTVTSAQKNPTAFYLCASSQGLGYEQYFGPGTRLTVT.